These T cell receptor beta chains were read from a single sample in a study of identical twins. A single record per CDR3 protein comes from TCRdb applying MiXCR to the 5' RACE reads. The sample has fewer than 650,000 distinct CDR3 sequences, nearly 10% seen once. The sample was also reused in another study, on yellow fever vaccine responses in identical twins.

Material for sequencing was PBMCs. These receptors all come from a woman aged 18 to 35 in good health. Both conserved end residues are part of each CDR3. D genes are given only for firm matches.

J gene: TRBJ2-2
D gene: -
V gene: TRBV3-1
CDR3 protein: CASSQWGTGELFF

J gene: TRBJ2-1
D gene: -
V gene: TRBV18
CDR3 protein: CASSRLASSYNEQFF

J gene: TRBJ2-1
D gene: TRBD2
V gene: TRBV30
CDR3 protein: CARICLLAGGYNEQFF

J gene: TRBJ2-7
D gene: TRBD1
V gene: TRBV20-1
CDR3 protein: CSGEGQAYEQYF

J gene: TRBJ2-3
D gene: TRBD1
V gene: TRBV29-1
CDR3 protein: CSVEGQTSTDTQYF

J gene: TRBJ2-6
D gene: -
V gene: TRBV11-2
CDR3 protein: CTSSPEGTGNSGANVLTF

J gene: TRBJ2-3
D gene: -
V gene: TRBV6-2/TRBV6-3
CDR3 protein: CASRYGPGPWDTQYF

J gene: TRBJ2-3
D gene: TRBD2
V gene: TRBV19
CDR3 protein: CASSVQKREVFTDTQYF

J gene: TRBJ1-5
D gene: TRBD1
V gene: TRBV12-3/TRBV12-4
CDR3 protein: CASSPGQGFNQPQHF

J gene: TRBJ2-7
D gene: -
V gene: TRBV14
CDR3 protein: CASSQRFSGRTYEQYF

J gene: TRBJ1-5
D gene: -
V gene: TRBV14
CDR3 protein: CASSQDRQVNQPQHF

J gene: TRBJ2-1
D gene: -
V gene: TRBV7-8
CDR3 protein: CASSFTGRIYNEQFF